The 23 T cell receptor beta chains in this list originate from one sample, sequenced in a study of T cell changes during pregnancy in multiple sclerosis. Libraries were prepared by immunoSEQ multiplex PCR; TCRdb keeps only in-frame clonotypes and omits some of them. The data show 50,000 to 75,000 clones, 91% seen once. Sequenced here: peripheral blood, sampled after pregnancy. The receptors shown here come from a female donor in good health, enrolled as a control in a pregnancy study.

V gene TRBV30 combines with J gene TRBJ1-2, with unresolved D. V dropped 3 bases and J dropped 1 base, with 9 bases sitting between them. The CDR3 has 13 residues. Germline CDR1 GTSNPN, CDR2 SVGIG (reference sequence). The CDR3 nucleotides are TGTGCCTGGAGCGCTACAGTTAACTATGGCTACACCTTC. This encodes CAWSATVNYGYTF.

This clone turned up a few times. The chain is built from TRBV4-3 and TRBJ1-1; TRBD1 aligns across 8 bases. The CDR3 runs to 14 residues. J gave up 1 base and V 8 bases, and 6 bases lay outside the gene matches. The germline V gene encodes CDR1 LGHNA and CDR2 YSLEER. The CDR3: CASATQGGNTEAFF. CDR3 nucleotide sequence: TGCGCCAGCGCGACACAGGGGGGGAACACTGAAGCTTTCTTT.

This clone was recorded only once. The chain is built from TRBV25-1 and TRBJ1-1; D is perhaps TRBD1 (5 bases). The germline CDR1 and CDR2 sequences are MGHDK and SYGVNS. The CDR3 has 12 amino acids. V lost 7 bases, J lost 11 bases, and 17 bases lay in between. The CDR3, as DNA: TGTGCCAGCACGGAGGAGGGTCGGGGGGCTTTCTTT. Encoded protein: CASTEEGRGAFF.

The chain combines TRBV13 with TRBJ2-7, with D possibly TRBD2 on 6 matching bases. The CDR3 extends over 14 amino acids. Trimming removed 5 bases from V and 0 bases from J, with 11 bases in between. CDR1 and CDR2 (germline): PRHDT, FYEKMQ (reference sequence). CDR3 in DNA: TGTGCCAGCAGCCCCCCGGGACTCTCCTACGAGCAGTACTTC. This gives the protein CASSPPGLSYEQYF.

V and J are TRBV7-6 and TRBJ1-2; 10 nucleotides line up with TRBD1. The germline CDR1 and CDR2 sequences are SGHVS and FNYEAQ. The CDR3 runs to 17 residues. The junction had 10 bases not matched to a gene; V was cut back by 3 bases and J by 3 bases. The CDR3 region has the DNA TGTGCCAGCAGCTTGTATTCGCCGGGACAGGGGTACTATGGCTACACCTTC. This encodes CASSLYSPGQGYYGYTF.

This chain joins TRBV5-5 and TRBJ2-5, with TRBD2 identical over 7 bases. In germline, CDR1 is SGHKS, CDR2 YYEKEE (reference sequence). The CDR3 is 16 residues long. Trimming removed 0 bases from V and 4 bases from J; junction bases left unmatched: 9. CDR3 nucleotide sequence: TGTGCCAGCAGCTTGGCACCTAGACTAGCTCGAGAGACCCAGTACTTC. Translating it yields CASSLAPRLARETQYF.

Only one count was recorded for this clone. The J gene is TRBJ2-7, the V gene TRBV5-6; the D is unclear. V lost 4 bases and J lost 2, with 10 bases in between. This CDR3 region has 13 residues. Germline CDR1 is SGHDT and CDR2 is YYEEEE. The CDR3 loop is CASSPSYTYEQYF. In DNA form, the CDR3 reads TGTGCCAGCAGCCCCTCGTACACCTACGAGCAGTACTTC.

The V call is TRBV7-9, the J call TRBJ2-7; TRBD2 is a possible D gene (5 bases). V was clipped by 1 base and J by 0 bases, with 7 bases between them. The CDR3 totals 14 residues. The germline V gene has CDR1 SEHNR and CDR2 FQNEAQ (reference sequence). CDR3 loop: CASSLVGSSYEQYF. CDR3 nucleotides: TGTGCCAGCAGCTTAGTTGGGAGCTCCTACGAGCAGTACTTC.

This clone showed up just a few times. The rearrangement uses TRBV25-1 and TRBJ1-1; 10 bases align to TRBD1. The CDR3 has 17 residues. J was trimmed by 3 bases and V by 0 bases; bases with no gene match: 7. CDR1 and CDR2 (germline): MGHDK, SYGVNS. CDR3 DNA sequence: TGTGCCAGCAGTGAATACGGACAGGGGGTGAGGGACACTGAAGCTTTCTTT. Amino acids: CASSEYGQGVRDTEAFF.

The chain carries TRBV2 and TRBJ1-4; TRBD1 might be the D (5 bases). V gave up 6 bases and J gave up 3 bases, with 11 bases separating them. In germline, CDR1 is SNHLY, CDR2 FYNNEI. The CDR3 consists of 14 residues. As DNA, the CDR3 is TGTGCCAGCAGGGGCGACAGAGCTAATGAAAAACTGTTTTTT. This sequence encodes CASRGDRANEKLFF.

The J gene is TRBJ2-7, the V gene TRBV18; 8 bases align to TRBD1. The CDR3 sequence is 14 residues long. CDR1 KGHSH and CDR2 LQKENI come from the germline V gene. Trimming removed 6 bases from V and 2 bases from J; junction bases left unmatched: 6. The DNA for the CDR3 is TGTGCCAGCTCGCAACAGGGGGGCGCCTACGAGCAGTACTTC. It yields the protein CASSQQGGAYEQYF. The whole variable domain, remainder taken from reference TRBV18 and TRBJ2-7, is NAGVMQNPRHLVRRRGQEARLRCSPMKGHSHVYWYRQLPEEGLKFMVYLQKENIIDESGMPKERFSAEFPKEGPSILRIQQVVRGDSAAYFCASSQQGGAYEQYFGPGTRLTVT.

The chain employs TRBV4-1 and TRBJ1-6; unclear D gene. V gave up 3 bases and J gave up 10 bases, with 13 bases separating them. CDR3 size: 14 residues. Germline loops: CDR1 MGHRA, CDR2 YSYEKL. In nucleotides, the CDR3 is TGCGCCAGCAGCCACCCTGGTCCGCGGTCACCCCTCCACTTT. Its protein product is CASSHPGPRSPLHF.

The chain carries TRBV9 and TRBJ1-2; weak D call: TRBD1 (5 bases). The CDR3 runs 15 residues. The V end was cut by 0 bases, the J end by 4 bases, with 13 bases between. Germline V gene lookup returns CDR1 SGDLS and CDR2 YYNGEE. The CDR3, as DNA: TGTGCCAGCAGCGTAGAGGGAACAGGAAGCTATGGCTACACCTTC. As protein: CASSVEGTGSYGYTF.

This chain connects TRBV4-3 to TRBJ2-7; D uncertain. V was clipped by 4 bases and J by 2 bases, with 9 bases between them. Per germline, CDR1 LGHNA and CDR2 YSLEER. CDR3 length: 13 residues. The CDR3 sequence is CASSRALTYEQYF. CDR3 nucleotides: TGCGCCAGCAGCCGAGCTTTAACCTACGAGCAGTACTTC.

This chain connects TRBV4-3 to TRBJ2-1; 7 nucleotides match TRBD1. CDR3 length equals 14 residues. V trimming: 0 bases; J trimming: 9 bases; junction bases outside the gene matches: 5. The germline gives CDR1 LGHNA, CDR2 YSLEER. The DNA for the CDR3 is TGCGCCAGCAGCCAAGACAGGGGGTCTGGTGAGCAGTTCTTC. This codes for CASSQDRGSGEQFF.

This chain uses TRBV5-4 with TRBJ2-2; 8 bases fit TRBD1. The length of the CDR3 is 15 residues. Looked up from germline, CDR1 is SGHNT and CDR2 is YYREEE (reference sequence). V shed 2 bases and J 1 base; nucleotides not matched to a gene: 1. The CDR3 protein is CASSFGTGNTGELFF. CDR3 nucleotides: TGTGCCAGCAGCTTTGGGACAGGGAACACCGGGGAGCTGTTTTTT.

The CDR3 bases are TGCGCCAGCAGCCAAGATAGGACAAACACTGAAGCTTTCTTT. Translating gives CASSQDRTNTEAFF. The chain links TRBV4-3 to TRBJ1-1, with D perhaps matching TRBD1 (5 bases). The CDR3 loop spans 14 amino acids. Between the trimmed V and J ends, which lost 0 bases and 2 bases, there was a span of 7 bases. Germline lookup yields CDR1 LGHNA and CDR2 YSLEER.

This sequence joins TRBV19 and TRBJ2-2; 8 positions match TRBD1. Unmatched junction bases numbered 4, after V lost 4 bases and J lost 6 bases. The germline V gene has CDR1 LNHDA and CDR2 SQIVND (reference sequence). The CDR3 spans 14 residues. The CDR3 nucleotides read TGTGCCAGTAGTAGGGACAGGTTAGCCGGGGAGCTGTTTTTT. Translated: CASSRDRLAGELFF.

This clone was counted a single time. The V call is TRBV7-2, the J call TRBJ2-5, with 11 bases that match TRBD1. With V trimmed by 5 bases and J by 2 bases, 4 bases remained unmatched. The germline CDR1 and CDR2 sequences are SGHTA and FQGNSA. CDR3 length: 15 amino acids. CDR3 region: CASSGDRGVQETQYF. DNA for the CDR3: TGTGCCAGCAGCGGGGACAGGGGGGTTCAAGAGACCCAGTACTTC.

The rearrangement uses TRBV19 and TRBJ1-2; D may be TRBD1 (6 bases). CDR1 is LNHDA, CDR2 SQIVND, per germline (reference sequence). The CDR3 is 14 residues long. V was trimmed by 5 bases and J by 4 bases, leaving 14 bases between them. CDR3 nucleotides: TGTGCCAGTAGTTCGGACCTGGACAGCTATGGCTACACCTTC. This encodes CASSSDLDSYGYTF.

The chain joins TRBV4-3 to TRBJ1-4; no clear D gene. The CDR3 has 14 residues. Trimming removed 0 bases at V and 12 bases at J, with 14 bases between. The germline V gene has CDR1 LGHNA and CDR2 YSLEER. The CDR3 loop reads CASSQDAGTSELFF. CDR3 in DNA: TGCGCCAGCAGCCAAGATGCGGGCACGAGTGAACTGTTTTTT.

J is TRBJ2-5 and V is TRBV13, with TRBD2 matching over 7 bases. The CDR3 spans 15 residues. The germline V gene encodes CDR1 PRHDT and CDR2 FYEKMQ (reference sequence). V gave up 3 bases and J gave up 2 bases; unmatched junction bases: 6. CDR3 nucleotide sequence: TGTGCCAGCAGCTTGCGCGGGGGAGGACAAGAGACCCAGTACTTC. It yields the protein CASSLRGGGQETQYF.

V usage is TRBV9 and J usage is TRBJ2-3, with TRBD2 matching over 7 bases. In germline, CDR1 is SGDLS, CDR2 YYNGEE. This CDR3 comprises 15 residues. V lost 3 bases to trimming and J lost 2 bases; unmatched junction nucleotides: 6. The CDR3 spells CASSERGDDTDTQYF. CDR3 DNA: TGTGCCAGCAGCGAGCGGGGTGATGACACAGATACGCAGTATTTT.